This record looks at one T cell receptor (beta chain) sequence and its context. This sample stems from a study of T cell responses to AZD1222 COVID-19 vaccine. CDR3 length equals 14 residues. Trimming at V came to 4 bases and at J to 6 bases, leaving 5 bases not matched to a gene. Germline loops: CDR1 SGHDN, CDR2 FVKESK. The table came from immunoSEQ multiplex PCR; TCRdb's copy has only in-frame clones and leaves some out. The repertoire includes roughly 100,000 clones, about 91% of them detected once, and 40% to 55% sits in the top ten. The clonotype originates from an adult who received the AZD1222 COVID-19 vaccine. Sequencing used peripheral blood, obtained 28 days after the second AZD1222 dose. The J gene is TRBJ2-2, the V gene TRBV14; the match to TRBD1 covers 7 bases. CDR3 sequence: CASSPQGYAGELFF. The CDR3 bases are TGTGCCAGCAGCCCACAGGGGTACGCCGGGGAGCTGTTTTTT.